Listed below are T cell receptor beta chains from one sample, sequenced in a study of regulatory T cells in long-lasting Graves disease. TCRdb re-analysed the multiplex PCR reads in MiXCR, keeping a single row per CDR3 protein. The table lists approximately 490,000 distinct CDR3 sequences, around 15% of them singletons. Another study also made use of these data, one on T cells in Graves' hyperthyroidism and ophthalmopathy.

The specimen was peripheral blood mononuclear cells (PBMCs), collected at new diagnosis, from a patient treated with antithyroid drugs. Every receptor here comes from a middle-aged man with Graves disease. Both conserved end residues are part of each CDR3.

TRBV20-1	TRBJ2-1	CSARSRSGGLYNEQFF
TRBV29-1	TRBJ2-1	CSAQPGQGAFYEQFF
TRBV6-1	TRBJ2-2	CASSDGITGELFF
TRBV10-3	TRBJ1-2	CAISESRGEHYGYTF
TRBV25-1	TRBJ1-4	CASSELASRKLFF
TRBV20-1	TRBJ2-2	CSARAEGRDWTGELFF
TRBV5-1	TRBJ2-1	CASSLRGVSDNEQFF
TRBV20-1	TRBJ1-1	CSASRTPIEAFF
TRBV7-9	TRBJ2-1	CASREGTSGRNEQFF
TRBV4-1	TRBJ1-1	CASSPTSTGGGMNTEAFF
TRBV4-2	TRBJ1-6	CASSQEIMEGNSPPHF
TRBV24-1	TRBJ1-6	CATSDLTGLERFSPLHF
TRBV28	TRBJ2-7	CASRWTVLGEQYF
TRBV29-1	TRBJ1-1	CSVEGPKNTEAFF
TRBV12-3/TRBV12-4	TRBJ2-1	CASTPGTSGSGYNEQFF
TRBV12-3/TRBV12-4	TRBJ2-2	CASTSGQNTGELFF
TRBV5-1	TRBJ2-1	CASSLRWGRGYNEQFF
TRBV12-3/TRBV12-4	TRBJ2-2	CASSLKGTGELFF
TRBV28	TRBJ1-2	CASRGYNYGYTF
TRBV2	TRBJ2-2	CASSGGLGELFF
TRBV28	TRBJ1-1	CASSLLGQGSEAFF
TRBV6-2/TRBV6-3	TRBJ1-4	CASSERGQGTEKLFF
TRBV9	TRBJ1-6	CASSVEGQAYSPLHF
TRBV6-1	TRBJ2-7	CASTSRGFGEQYF
TRBV12-3/TRBV12-4	TRBJ2-5	CASSSRGLAGTETQYF
TRBV28	TRBJ2-1	CASKTGVGSGNEQFF
TRBV30	TRBJ1-2	CAWSAGSHGYTF
TRBV5-4	TRBJ2-1	CASSLDGTGHLYNEQFF
TRBV16	TRBJ2-7	CASSRGLASYEQYF
TRBV2	TRBJ2-5	CASRAGTGPLPGAQYF
TRBV12-5	TRBJ2-2	CASGLVRGNTGELFF
TRBV11-2	TRBJ2-7	CASSLGLAVSYEQYF
TRBV10-3	TRBJ2-7	CAISEGGAGGPRSYEQYF
TRBV10-3	TRBJ1-2	CAITDGSNYGYTF
TRBV2	TRBJ1-5	CASSSGTLSNQPQHF
TRBV30	TRBJ2-2	CAWRARATGELFF
TRBV20-1	TRBJ2-7	CSASLPGQGRGSEQYF
TRBV19	TRBJ1-1	CASSVRQGWTEAFF
TRBV27	TRBJ2-2	CASSLRGWGTGELFF
TRBV11-1	TRBJ2-3	CASSKRERTDTQYF
TRBV6-2/TRBV6-3	TRBJ1-1	CASSLGVMSTEAFF
TRBV5-5	TRBJ1-1	CASNSQGTNTEAFF
TRBV12-5	TRBJ2-7	CASGKLGLAGAKDEQYF
TRBV6-1	TRBJ2-7	CASSFKGQVEQYF
TRBV7-9	TRBJ2-2	CASSFSGLVIPGPGELFF
TRBV11-2	TRBJ2-1	CASTLIPISSYNEQFF
TRBV7-9	TRBJ2-2	CASSRRENNGELFF
TRBV20-1	TRBJ2-1	CSARRKRGGRFF
TRBV5-1	TRBJ2-1	CASSLTSDRGLGNEQFF
TRBV20-1	TRBJ2-4	CSGRRTGENIQYF
TRBV24-1	TRBJ2-3	CATSDGAGRRDTQYF
TRBV28	TRBJ2-7	CASSLLAGSYKQYF
TRBV20-1	TRBJ2-7	CSASDSGGDDEQYF
TRBV5-1	TRBJ2-3	CASSLSGMKTDTQYF